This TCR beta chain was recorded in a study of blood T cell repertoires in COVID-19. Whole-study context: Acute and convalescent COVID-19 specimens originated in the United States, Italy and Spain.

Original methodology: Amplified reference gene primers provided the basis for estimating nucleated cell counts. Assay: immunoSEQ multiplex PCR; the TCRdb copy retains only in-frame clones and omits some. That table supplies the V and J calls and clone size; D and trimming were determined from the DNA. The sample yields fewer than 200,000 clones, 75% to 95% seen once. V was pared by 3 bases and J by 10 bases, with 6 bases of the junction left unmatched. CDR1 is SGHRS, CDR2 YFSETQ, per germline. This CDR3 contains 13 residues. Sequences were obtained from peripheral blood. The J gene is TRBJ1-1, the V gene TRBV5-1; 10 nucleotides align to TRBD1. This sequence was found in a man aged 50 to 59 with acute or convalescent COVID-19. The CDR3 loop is CASSYGTGEGAFF. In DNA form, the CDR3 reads TGCGCCAGCAGCTACGGGACAGGGGAGGGAGCTTTCTTT. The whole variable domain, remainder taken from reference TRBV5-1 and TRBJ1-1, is KAGVTQTPRYLIKTRGQQVTLSCSPISGHRSVSWYQQTPGQGLQFLFEYFSETQRNKGNFPGRFSGRQFSNSRSEMNVSTLELGDSALYLCASSYGTGEGAFFGQGTRLTVV.